This T cell receptor beta chain comes out of a study of shared clonotypes between healthy human individuals. Study background: The study used three CD4 naive, three CD4 memory, two CD8 naive and one CD8 memory plate per donor.

CDR1 and CDR2 from the germline V gene are KGHSH and LQKENI. Trimming removed 3 bases from V and 7 bases from J, with 9 bases in between. The CDR3 loop spans 12 amino acids. Several immunoSEQ plates received, in even portions, the genomic DNA of each subset. Profiled with immunoSEQ multiplex PCR; TCRdb holds only in-frame clones, not every one. There are about 2 million clones in the sample; 90% to 95% occur only once, and around 0.13% lies in the top ten. The chain carries TRBV18 and TRBJ2-5; no reliable D call. Sequenced input: naive CD4+ T cells sorted from blood. Subset in this sample: CD45RA+ positively selected. This TCR was sampled from a man aged 18 to 29 in good health. CDR3 in DNA: TGTGCCAGCTCACCCTCCATGGGGACCCAGTACTTC. Translation gives CASSPSMGTQYF.